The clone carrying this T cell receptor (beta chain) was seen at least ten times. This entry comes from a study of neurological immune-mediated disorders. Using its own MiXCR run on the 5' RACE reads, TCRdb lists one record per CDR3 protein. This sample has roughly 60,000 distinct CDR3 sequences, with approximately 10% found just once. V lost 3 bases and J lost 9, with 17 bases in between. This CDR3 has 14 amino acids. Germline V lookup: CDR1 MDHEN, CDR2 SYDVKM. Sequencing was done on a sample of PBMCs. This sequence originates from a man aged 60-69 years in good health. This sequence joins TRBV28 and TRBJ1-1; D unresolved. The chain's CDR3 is CASSFGPARVQAFF. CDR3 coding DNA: TGTGCCAGCAGTTTTGGACCCGCTCGAGTTCAAGCTTTCTTT.